This TCR beta chain was recorded in a study of cytomegalovirus exposure and HLA in healthy donors. This clone was found a few times. The target antigen is unknown. The PCR employed 60 Vbeta primers together with 13 Jbeta primers. The table came from immunoSEQ multiplex PCR; TCRdb's copy has only in-frame clones and leaves some out. The sample lists 120,000 or so clones, more than 65% occurring once. Findings of the study overall: TRBV6-2, TRBV6-3 and other indistinguishable V segments were excluded. An ancestry cluster, one associated with Asian ancestry, reportedly showed fewer N-insertions than the approximately 650-donor mean in a later analysis.

The CDR3 has 10 amino acids. The germline V and J ends were trimmed by 8 bases and 4 bases, with 4 bases remaining between them. CDR1 SGHDT and CDR2 YYEEEE come from the germline V gene. The source of this sequence is a man aged 18 to 29 in good health and CMV-seronegative. This rearrangement joins TRBV5-6 to TRBJ2-1; D unresolved. Sequencing was carried out using PBMCs. This CDR3 is CARAYNEQFF. CDR3 bases: TGTGCCAGGGCATACAATGAGCAGTTCTTC.